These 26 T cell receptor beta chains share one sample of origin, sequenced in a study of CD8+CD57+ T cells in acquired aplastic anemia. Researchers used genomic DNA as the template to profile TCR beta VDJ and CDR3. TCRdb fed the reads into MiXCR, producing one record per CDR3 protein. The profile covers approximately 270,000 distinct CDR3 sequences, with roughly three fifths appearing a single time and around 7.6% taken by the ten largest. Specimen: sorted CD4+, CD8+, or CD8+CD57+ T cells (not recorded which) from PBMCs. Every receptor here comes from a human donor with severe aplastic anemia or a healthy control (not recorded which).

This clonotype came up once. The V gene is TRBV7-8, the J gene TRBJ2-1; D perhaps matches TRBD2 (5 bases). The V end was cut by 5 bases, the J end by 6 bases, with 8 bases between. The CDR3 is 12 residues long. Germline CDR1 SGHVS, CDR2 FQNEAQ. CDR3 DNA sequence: TGTGCCAGCAGCCCACTAGTCAATGAGCAGTTCTTC. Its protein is CASSPLVNEQFF.

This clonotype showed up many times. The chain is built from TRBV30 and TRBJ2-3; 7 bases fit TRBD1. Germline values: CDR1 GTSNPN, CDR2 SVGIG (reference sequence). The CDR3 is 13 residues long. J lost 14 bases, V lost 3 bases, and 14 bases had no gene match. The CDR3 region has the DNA TGTGCCTGGAGGGAGGACAGGAGAGTAACCGCGTATTTT. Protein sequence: CAWREDRRVTAYF.

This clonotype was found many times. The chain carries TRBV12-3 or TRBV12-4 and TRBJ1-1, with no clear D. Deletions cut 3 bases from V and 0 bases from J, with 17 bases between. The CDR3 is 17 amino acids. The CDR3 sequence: CASSFGHGGDMNTEAFF. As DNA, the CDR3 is TGTGCCAGCAGTTTCGGTCATGGAGGTGATATGAACACTGAAGCTTTCTTT.

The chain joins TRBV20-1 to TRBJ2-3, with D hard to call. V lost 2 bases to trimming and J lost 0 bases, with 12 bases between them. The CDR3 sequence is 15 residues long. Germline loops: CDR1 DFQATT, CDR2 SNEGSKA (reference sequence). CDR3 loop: CSARTHGISTDTQYF. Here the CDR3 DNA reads TGCAGTGCTAGAACTCACGGAATCAGCACAGATACGCAGTATTTT.

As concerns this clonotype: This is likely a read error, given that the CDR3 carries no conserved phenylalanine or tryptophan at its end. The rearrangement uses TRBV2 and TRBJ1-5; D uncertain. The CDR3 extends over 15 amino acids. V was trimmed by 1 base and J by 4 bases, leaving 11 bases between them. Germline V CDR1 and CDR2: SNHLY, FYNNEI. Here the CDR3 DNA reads TGTGCCAGCAGTGAAGAGCGGGCCGGGAATCAGCCCCAGCATTCA. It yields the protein CASSEERAGNQPQHS.

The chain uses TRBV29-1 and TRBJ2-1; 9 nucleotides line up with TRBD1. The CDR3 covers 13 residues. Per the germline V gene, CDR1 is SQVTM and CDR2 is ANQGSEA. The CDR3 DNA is TGCAGGGCTACCGGGACAGGGCCGGATGAGCAGTTCTTC. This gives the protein CRATGTGPDEQFF.

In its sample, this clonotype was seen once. The DNA for the CDR3 is TGTGCCAGCAGTGAAAGGGGGGGCGCGCCGGGGAGGGAAAAACTGTTTTTT. Residues: CASSERGGAPGREKLFF. J is TRBJ1-4 and V is TRBV2; D might be TRBD1 (6 bases). Per the germline V gene, CDR1 is SNHLY and CDR2 is FYNNEI. The CDR3 has 17 amino acids. V was shortened by 2 bases and J by 8 bases, with 21 bases between the two germline ends.

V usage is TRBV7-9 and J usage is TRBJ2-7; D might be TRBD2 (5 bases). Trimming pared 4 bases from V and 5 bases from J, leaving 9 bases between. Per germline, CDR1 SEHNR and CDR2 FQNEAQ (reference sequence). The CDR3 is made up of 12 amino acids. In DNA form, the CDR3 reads TGTGCCAGCAGCTCGAGGGCCCACGAGCAGTACTTC. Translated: CASSSRAHEQYF.

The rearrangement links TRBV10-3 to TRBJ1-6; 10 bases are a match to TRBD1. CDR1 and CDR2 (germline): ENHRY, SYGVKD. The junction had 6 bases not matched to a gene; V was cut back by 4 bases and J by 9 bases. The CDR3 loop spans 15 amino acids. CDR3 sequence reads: CAISAGTGERSPLHF. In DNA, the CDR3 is TGTGCCATCAGTGCTGGGACAGGGGAACGTTCACCCCTCCACTTT.

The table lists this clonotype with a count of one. The CDR3 nucleotides are TGTGCCAGCAGCCCACCCAGGGGGGGGTCGGAGACCCAGTACTTC. Its translation is CASSPPRGGSETQYF. The chain uses TRBV7-3 and TRBJ2-5; D possibly matches TRBD1 or TRBD2 (7 bases each). The CDR3 sequence is 15 residues long. Germline CDR1 SGHTA, CDR2 FQGTGA. Trimming left V 5 bases short and J 5 bases short, with 18 bases between.

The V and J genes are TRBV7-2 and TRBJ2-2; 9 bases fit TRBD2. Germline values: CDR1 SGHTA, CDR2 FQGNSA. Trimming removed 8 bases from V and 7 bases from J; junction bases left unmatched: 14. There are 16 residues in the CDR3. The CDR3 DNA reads TGTGCCAGCCACTTAGGGTCTAGCGGGAATCGCGGGGAGCTGTTTTTT. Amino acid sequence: CASHLGSSGNRGELFF.

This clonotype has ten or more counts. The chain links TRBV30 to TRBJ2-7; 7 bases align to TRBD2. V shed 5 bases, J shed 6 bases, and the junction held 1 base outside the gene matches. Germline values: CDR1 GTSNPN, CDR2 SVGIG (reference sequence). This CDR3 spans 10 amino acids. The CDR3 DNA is TGTGCCTGGGGGGGGGGCGAGCAGTACTTC. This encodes CAWGGGEQYF.

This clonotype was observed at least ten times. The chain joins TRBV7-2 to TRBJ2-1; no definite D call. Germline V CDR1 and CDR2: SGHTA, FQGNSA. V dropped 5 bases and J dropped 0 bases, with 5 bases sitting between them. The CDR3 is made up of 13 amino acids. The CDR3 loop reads CASSRTSYNEQFF. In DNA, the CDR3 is TGTGCCAGCAGCCGGACCTCCTACAATGAGCAGTTCTTC.

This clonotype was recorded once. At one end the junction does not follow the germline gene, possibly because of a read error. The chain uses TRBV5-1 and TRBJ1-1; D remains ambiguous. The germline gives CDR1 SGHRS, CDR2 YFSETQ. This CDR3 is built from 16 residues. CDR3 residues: CASSPLGFGLNTEAFF. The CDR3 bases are TGTGCCAGCTCCCCGCTTGGGTTCGGGTTGAACACTGAAGCTTTCTTT.

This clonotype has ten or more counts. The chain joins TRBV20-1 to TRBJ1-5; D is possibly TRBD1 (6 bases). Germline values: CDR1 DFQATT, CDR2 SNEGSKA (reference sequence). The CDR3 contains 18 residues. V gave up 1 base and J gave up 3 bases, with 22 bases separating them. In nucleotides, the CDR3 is TGCAGTGCTAGAGTCCCCTGGGGGCGGGGAGCTAACAATCAGCCCCAGCATTTT. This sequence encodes CSARVPWGRGANNQPQHF.

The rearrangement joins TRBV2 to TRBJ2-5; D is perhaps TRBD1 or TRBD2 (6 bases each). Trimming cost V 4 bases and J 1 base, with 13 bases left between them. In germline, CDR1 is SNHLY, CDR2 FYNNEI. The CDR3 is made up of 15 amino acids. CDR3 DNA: TGTGCCAGCAGTGGATTCGGGGGCTTCCAAGAGACCCAGTACTTC. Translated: CASSGFGGFQETQYF.

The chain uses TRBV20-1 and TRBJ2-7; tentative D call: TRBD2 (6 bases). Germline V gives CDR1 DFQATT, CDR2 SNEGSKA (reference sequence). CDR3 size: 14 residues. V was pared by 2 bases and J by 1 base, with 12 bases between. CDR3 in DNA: TGCAGTGCTAGACGGGGACTGCCATCCTACGAGCAGTACTTC. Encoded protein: CSARRGLPSYEQYF.

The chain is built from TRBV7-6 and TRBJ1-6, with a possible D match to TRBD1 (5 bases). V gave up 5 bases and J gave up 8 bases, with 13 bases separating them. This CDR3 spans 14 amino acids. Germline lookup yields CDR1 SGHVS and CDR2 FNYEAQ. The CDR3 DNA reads TGTGCCAGCAGCCCCGCCGGGGGTGATTCACCCCTCCACTTT. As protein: CASSPAGGDSPLHF. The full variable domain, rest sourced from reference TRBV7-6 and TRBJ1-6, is GAGVSQSPRYKVTKRGQDVALRCDPISGHVSLYWYRQALGQGPEFLTYFNYEAQQDKSGLPNDRFSAERPEGSISTLTIQRTEQRDSAMYRCASSPAGGDSPLHFGNGTRLTVT.

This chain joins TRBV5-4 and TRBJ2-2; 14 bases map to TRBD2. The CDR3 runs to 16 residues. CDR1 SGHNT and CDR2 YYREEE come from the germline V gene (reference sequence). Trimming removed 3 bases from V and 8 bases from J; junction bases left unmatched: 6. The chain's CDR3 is CASSSGTSGSPGELFF. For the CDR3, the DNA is TGTGCCAGCAGCTCCGGGACTAGCGGGAGCCCAGGGGAGCTGTTTTTT.

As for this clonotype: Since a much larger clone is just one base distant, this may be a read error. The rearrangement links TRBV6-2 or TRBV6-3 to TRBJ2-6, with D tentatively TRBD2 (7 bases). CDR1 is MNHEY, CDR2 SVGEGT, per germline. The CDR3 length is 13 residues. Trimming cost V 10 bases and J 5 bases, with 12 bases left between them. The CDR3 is CAIAGARANVLTF. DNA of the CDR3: TGTGCCATCGCGGGGGCTAGGGCCAACGTCCTGACTTTC.

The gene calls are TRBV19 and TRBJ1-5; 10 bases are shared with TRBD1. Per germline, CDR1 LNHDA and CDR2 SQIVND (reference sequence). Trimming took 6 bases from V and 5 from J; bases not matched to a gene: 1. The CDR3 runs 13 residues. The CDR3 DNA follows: TGTGCCAGTAGCGACAGGGGGCATCAGCCCCAGCATTTT. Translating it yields CASSDRGHQPQHF.

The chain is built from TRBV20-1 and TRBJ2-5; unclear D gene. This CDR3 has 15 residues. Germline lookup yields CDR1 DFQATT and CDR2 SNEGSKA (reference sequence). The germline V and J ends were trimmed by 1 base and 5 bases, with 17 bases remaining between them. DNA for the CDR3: TGCAGTGCTAGAGGCCATTCAGTGGTGGGCGAGACCCAGTACTTC. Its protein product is CSARGHSVVGETQYF.

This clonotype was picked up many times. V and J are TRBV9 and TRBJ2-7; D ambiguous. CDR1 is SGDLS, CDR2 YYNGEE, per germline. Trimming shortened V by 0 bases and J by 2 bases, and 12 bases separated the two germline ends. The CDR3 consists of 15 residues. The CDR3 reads CASSVDLAPTYEQYF. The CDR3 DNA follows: TGTGCCAGCAGCGTAGATTTAGCCCCCACCTACGAGCAGTACTTC.

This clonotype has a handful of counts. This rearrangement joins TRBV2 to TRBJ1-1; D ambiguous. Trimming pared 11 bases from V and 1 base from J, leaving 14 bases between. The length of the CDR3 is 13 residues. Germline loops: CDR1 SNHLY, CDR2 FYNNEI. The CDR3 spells CARRTQTNTEAFF. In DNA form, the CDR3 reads TGTGCCCGTCGGACGCAGACGAACACTGAAGCTTTCTTT.

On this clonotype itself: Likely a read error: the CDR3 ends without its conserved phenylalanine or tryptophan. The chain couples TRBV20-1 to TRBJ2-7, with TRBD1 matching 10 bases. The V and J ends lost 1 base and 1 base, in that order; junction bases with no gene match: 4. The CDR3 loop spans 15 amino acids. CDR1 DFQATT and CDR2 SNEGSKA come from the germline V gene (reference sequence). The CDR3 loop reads CSARAGQGVSYEQYL. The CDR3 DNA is TGCAGTGCTAGAGCAGGACAGGGGGTATCCTACGAGCAGTACCTC.

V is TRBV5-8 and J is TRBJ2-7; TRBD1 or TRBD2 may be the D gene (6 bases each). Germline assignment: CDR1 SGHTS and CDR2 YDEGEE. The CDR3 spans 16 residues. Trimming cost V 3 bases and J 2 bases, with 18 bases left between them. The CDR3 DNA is TGTGCCAGCAGCTCACAGTTAGGGGGGATGACCTACGAGCAGTACTTC. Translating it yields CASSSQLGGMTYEQYF.